Listed below are T cell receptor beta chains from one sample, sequenced in a study of blood T cell repertoires in COVID-19. The data were produced by immunoSEQ multiplex PCR, yet TCRdb's version contains in-frame clones alone and is incomplete. The sample holds roughly 360,000 clones, around 87% seen once. Sequencing input: PBMCs or T cells enriched from blood (not recorded which). These receptors all come from a man aged 30 to 45 who had recovered from COVID-19. CDR3s include the opening cysteine and the closing phenylalanine or tryptophan. D genes are given only for firm matches. Clone size is not always given. Where it is, it says once, few, many or a class for expanded clones.

d_call | clone_size | j_call | v_call | cdr3_aa | cdr3_nt
TRBD1 | NA | TRBJ1-2 | TRBV19 | CASASPGQGYYGYTF | TGTGCCTCAGCGTCCCCGGGACAGGGGTACTATGGCTACACCTTC
TRBD2 | NA | TRBJ2-3 | TRBV5-1 | CASSLAGLAGGQSDTQYF | TGCGCCAGCAGCTTGGCCGGACTAGCGGGGGGCCAGAGCGATACGCAGTATTTT
NA | NA | TRBJ1-6 | TRBV21-1 | CASSISDPPLHF | TGTGCCAGCAGCATATCAGATCCACCCCTCCACTTT
TRBD2 | NA | TRBJ2-3 | TRBV5-1 | CASSRAGYTDTQYF | TGCGCCAGCAGTCGAGCGGGGTACACAGATACGCAGTATTTT
NA | few | TRBJ1-2 | TRBV18 | CASSTKAGSDGYTF | TGTGCCAGCTCAACCAAGGCAGGGTCGGATGGCTACACCTTC
TRBD2 | NA | TRBJ2-5 | TRBV19 | CASSTAGRVGETQYF | TGTGCCAGTAGTACCGCAGGGAGGGTGGGGGAGACCCAGTACTTC
TRBD1 | NA | TRBJ1-6 | TRBV5-6 | CASSLAPSGTVYSPLHF | TGTGCCAGCAGCTTGGCCCCCTCCGGGACAGTATATTCACCCCTCCACTTT
NA | NA | TRBJ1-2 | TRBV6-5 | CASSYKQGDYGYTF | TGTGCCAGCAGTTATAAACAGGGCGACTATGGCTACACCTTC
NA | NA | TRBJ1-2 | TRBV19 | CASSKSAGRGYTF | TGTGCCAGTAGTAAATCGGCGGGGCGAGGCTACACCTTC
NA | NA | TRBJ2-1 | TRBV6-5 | CASRQIRTGRDEQFF | TGTGCCAGCAGACAAATCCGTACAGGGAGGGATGAGCAGTTCTTC
NA | NA | TRBJ2-7 | TRBV15 | CATSRDLVSRSYEQYF | TGTGCCACCAGCAGAGATTTGGTGAGTAGAAGCTACGAGCAGTACTTC
NA | NA | TRBJ1-2 | TRBV12-3/TRBV12-4 | CASSPPGRTLNTF | TGTGCCAGCAGTCCCCCAGGGAGGACTCTCAACACCTTC
TRBD1 | NA | TRBJ1-1 | TRBV30 | CAWSLSGTGDTEAFF | TGTGCCTGGAGTTTATCCGGGACAGGGGACACTGAAGCTTTCTTT
NA | NA | TRBJ1-1 | TRBV6-5 | CASKQPENTEAFF | TGTGCCAGCAAACAGCCAGAGAACACTGAAGCTTTCTTT
NA | NA | TRBJ2-7 | TRBV27 | CASSTQGSYEQYF | TGTGCCAGCAGTACACAGGGTTCCTACGAGCAGTACTTC
TRBD1 | once | TRBJ2-5 | TRBV4-1 | CASSKPGQEETQYF | TGCGCCAGCAGCAAACCGGGACAGGAGGAGACCCAGTACTTC